What follows are 27 T cell receptor beta chains derived from one specimen sequenced in a study of T cell repertoires in cytomegalovirus infection. MiXCR, applied by TCRdb to the reads, yields one record per CDR3 protein. The repertoire holds roughly 630,000 distinct CDR3 sequences, 24% seen once, with roughly 8% in the top ten. Sequenced material: CD8+ T cells from PBMCs. Source of these receptors: a human donor in good health (CMV status not recorded). Some clones in this sample may be carry-over from other donors' samples.

The chain joins TRBV28 to TRBJ1-6; D gene uncertain. V was clipped by 5 bases and J by 9 bases, with 32 bases between them. The germline V gene encodes CDR1 MDHEN and CDR2 SYDVKM. The CDR3 runs 20 residues. CDR3: CASSTYSGPDHRPGSSPLHF. The CDR3 coding sequence is TGTGCCAGCAGTACGTACAGCGGACCCGATCATCGCCCGGGTAGTTCACCCCTCCACTTT. The whole variable domain, filled in from reference TRBV28 and TRBJ1-6, reads DVKVTQSSRYLVKRTGEKVFLECVQDMDHENMFWYRQDPGLGLRLIYFSYDVKMKEKGDIPEGYSVSREKKERFSLILESASTNQTSMYLCASSTYSGPDHRPGSSPLHFGNGTRLTVT.

This clonotype has at least ten counts. V and J are TRBV10-3 and TRBJ2-7; 7 bases align to TRBD2. This CDR3 contains 17 residues. Germline-derived CDR1 and CDR2 are ENHRY and SYGVKD. The ends lost 6 bases at V and 5 bases at J; junction bases unmatched: 19. DNA for the CDR3: TGTGCCATCAGGGAGGTAATCCGAGGGAGGGGAGTCGACGAGCAGTACGTC. Protein: CAIREVIRGRGVDEQYV.

The chain employs TRBV29-1 and TRBJ2-1; 7 nucleotides match TRBD1. CDR1 and CDR2 from the germline V gene are SQVTM and ANQGSEA. The J segment lost 9 bases and the V segment lost 3 bases, leaving 17 bases of the junction unmatched. The CDR3 covers 16 residues. The CDR3 sequence is CSVDSLPGQSLGEQFF. The CDR3 DNA reads TGCAGCGTTGACAGCCTACCGGGACAGAGTCTTGGTGAGCAGTTCTTC.

The chain carries TRBV20-1 and TRBJ2-3; TRBD2 might be the D (5 bases). Per germline, CDR1 DFQATT and CDR2 SNEGSKA (reference sequence). V lost 5 bases, J lost 0 bases, and 15 bases lay in between. This CDR3 spans 15 amino acids. The CDR3 DNA reads TGCAGTGCTGCCGGGGAACCCATGAGCACAGATACGCAGTATTTT. Its translation is CSAAGEPMSTDTQYF.

This clonotype occurred many times. The chain recombines TRBV11-3 with TRBJ2-1; TRBD2 aligns across 10 bases. The CDR3 is 18 residues long. The V segment lost 0 bases and the J segment 4 bases; nucleotides outside the gene matches: 9. In germline, CDR1 is SGHNT, CDR2 YENEEA. The CDR3 protein is CASSLDAPELAGYNEQFF. The CDR3 nucleotides are TGTGCCAGCAGCTTAGATGCCCCCGAACTAGCGGGGTACAATGAGCAGTTCTTC.

This clonotype was seen ten or more times. The rearrangement uses TRBV28 and TRBJ2-7; D is possibly TRBD1 (5 bases). CDR1 is MDHEN and CDR2 is SYDVKM in the germline V gene. The CDR3 consists of 14 residues. Trimming took off 8 bases at V and 0 bases at J, with 14 bases between the two ends. CDR3 protein: CASLQGKSSYEQYV. The CDR3 DNA reads as TGTGCCAGCCTTCAGGGTAAAAGCTCCTACGAGCAGTACGTC.

The J gene is TRBJ2-3, the V gene TRBV5-1; 7 positions agree with TRBD1. The CDR3 length is 16 residues. The V segment lost 2 bases and the J segment 2 bases; nucleotides outside the gene matches: 8. The germline gives CDR1 SGHRS, CDR2 YFSETQ. The CDR3 here is CASSLGGSKFTDTQYF. The CDR3 region has the DNA TGCGCCAGCAGCTTAGGGGGCTCTAAATTCACAGATACGCAGTATTTT. Filled out from reference TRBV5-1 and TRBJ2-3, the complete variable domain reads KAGVTQTPRYLIKTRGQQVTLSCSPISGHRSVSWYQQTPGQGLQFLFEYFSETQRNKGNFPGRFSGRQFSNSRSEMNVSTLELGDSALYLCASSLGGSKFTDTQYFGPGTRLTVL.

The chain employs TRBV6-2 or TRBV6-3 and TRBJ2-1; TRBD1 or TRBD2 may be the D gene (5 bases each). Looked up from germline, CDR1 is MNHEY and CDR2 is SVGEGT. The CDR3 is 15 residues long. V lost 6 bases and J 7 bases, leaving 19 bases between the germline ends. The DNA for the CDR3 is TGTGCCAGCAGCCCCTCAGGGCTAGCAAGGAATGAGCAGTTCTTC. It codes for CASSPSGLARNEQFF.

The rearrangement uses TRBV28 and TRBJ1-6; D remains ambiguous. The CDR3 consists of 13 residues. The germline gives CDR1 MDHEN, CDR2 SYDVKM. V was shortened by 7 bases and J by 9 bases, with 13 bases between the two germline ends. CDR3 region: CASTVGIISPLHF. The CDR3 nucleotides read TGTGCCAGCACCGTAGGGATAATTTCACCCCTCCACTTT.

Ten or more counts support this clonotype. J is TRBJ2-1 and V is TRBV7-6, with D maybe TRBD2 (5 bases). Germline V gene data show CDR1 as SGHVS and CDR2 as FNYEAQ. This CDR3 has 15 residues. Trimming shortened V by 4 bases and J by 0 bases, and 10 bases separated the two germline ends. The CDR3: CASSSAVSSYNEQFF. The CDR3 coding sequence is TGTGCCAGCAGCTCAGCGGTGAGCTCCTACAATGAGCAGTTCTTC.

There are a few counts of this clonotype. The rearrangement joins TRBV11-3 to TRBJ1-2; 8 nucleotides line up with TRBD1. This CDR3 has 14 amino acids. V lost 6 bases and J lost 4; bases outside the gene matches: 7. Germline V gene lookup returns CDR1 SGHNT and CDR2 YENEEA. CDR3 residues: CASRTGVGSYGYTF. The DNA for the CDR3 is TGTGCCAGCAGGACAGGGGTGGGGTCCTATGGCTACACCTTC.

The gene calls are TRBV10-3 and TRBJ2-1; D is tentatively TRBD1 or TRBD2 (5 bases each). Deletions cut 6 bases from V and 0 bases from J, with 18 bases between. The germline CDR1 and CDR2 sequences are ENHRY and SYGVKD. The CDR3 is 17 residues long. The DNA for the CDR3 is TGTGCCATCAGGGGGGTGGGGCGATCCCGCTCCTACAATGAGCAGTTCTTC. It specifies CAIRGVGRSRSYNEQFF.

The V and J genes are TRBV7-8 and TRBJ2-7; the match to TRBD2 covers 8 bases. Germline V CDR1 and CDR2: SGHVS, FQNEAQ. The length of the CDR3 is 14 residues. V shed 5 bases, J shed 4 bases, and the junction held 7 bases outside the gene matches. As DNA, the CDR3 is TGTGCCAGCAGCCGGGGGGGCAGGGATTACGAGCAGTACGTC. Translating it yields CASSRGGRDYEQYV.

This clonotype was seen ten or more times. The chain is built from TRBV5-6 and TRBJ2-2, with a weak D call TRBD1 (5 bases). V lost 5 bases and J lost 1, with 12 bases in between. Germline loops: CDR1 SGHDT, CDR2 YYEEEE. The CDR3 runs to 15 residues. Here the CDR3 reads CASSRQNQNTGELFF. The CDR3 nucleotides are TGTGCCAGCAGTCGACAGAACCAGAACACCGGGGAGCTGTTTTTT.

The chain couples TRBV15 to TRBJ2-7, with D tentatively TRBD2 (5 bases). The CDR3 spans 13 residues. In germline, CDR1 is LNHNV, CDR2 YYDKDF (reference sequence). The germline V and J ends were trimmed by 4 bases and 3 bases, with 10 bases remaining between them. The CDR3 sequence is CATSIFGGYEQYF. CDR3 sequence (DNA): TGTGCCACCAGCATCTTCGGAGGCTACGAGCAGTACTTC.

Notes on this clonotype: A much bigger clone sits one base away, suggesting this may be a read error. The gene calls are TRBV7-9 and TRBJ2-7; the match to TRBD2 covers 10 bases. The CDR3 has 14 amino acids. Germline trimming cut 3 bases from V and 2 bases from J; bases unmatched to any gene: 1. The germline V gene has CDR1 SEHNR and CDR2 FQNEAQ (reference sequence). CDR3 in amino acids: CASSFSGGTYEQYF. DNA of the CDR3: TGTGCCAGCAGCTTTAGCGGGGGGACCTACGAGCAGTACTTC.

This clonotype appeared many times. The chain couples TRBV7-8 to TRBJ2-2; 8 bases match TRBD1. Trimming cost V 5 bases and J 4 bases; bases outside gene matches: 9. Germline V gene data show CDR1 as SGHVS and CDR2 as FQNEAQ. CDR3 size: 16 residues. The CDR3 DNA reads as TGTGCCAGCAGCCCGAGGGCAGGGGGCATCACCGGGGAGCTGTTTTTT. Translation: CASSPRAGGITGELFF.

The V gene is TRBV6-6, the J gene TRBJ2-2, with 7 bases lining up with TRBD2. V dropped 10 bases and J dropped 5; count of bases not matched to a gene: 4. Per the germline V gene, CDR1 is MNHNY and CDR2 is SVGAGI (reference sequence). CDR3 length equals 12 residues. CDR3 residues: CATPGGTGELFF. CDR3 in DNA: TGTGCCACCCCGGGAGGAACCGGGGAGCTGTTTTTT.

Of note for this clonotype: Germline and junction disagree at one end, which may indicate a read error. This chain's CDR3 is CVSSPGGGPTSGGGTYNEQFF. The CDR3 DNA is TGTGTCAGCAGCCCGGGCGGGGGACCGACTAGCGGGGGGGGAACCTACAATGAGCAGTTCTTC. The chain carries TRBV11-2 and TRBJ2-1; 14 bases align to TRBD2. The CDR3 covers 21 residues. Germline loops: CDR1 SGHAT, CDR2 FQNNGV.

The J gene is TRBJ1-2, the V gene TRBV25-1, with D uncertain. The CDR3 loop spans 13 amino acids. Germline CDR1 reads MGHDK; CDR2 reads SYGVNS. Trimming took off 1 base at V and 8 bases at J, with 11 bases between the two ends. CDR3 loop: CASSESSLRGYTF. The CDR3 DNA sequence: TGTGCCAGCAGTGAATCTTCCCTTAGAGGCTACACCTTC.

The gene calls are TRBV6-5 and TRBJ1-5; D is possibly TRBD1 (5 bases). V shed 2 bases and J shed 6 bases, with 8 bases lying between them. Germline V gene sequence: CDR1 MNHEY, CDR2 SVGAGI. This CDR3 is 13 amino acids long. CDR3 coding DNA: TGTGCCAGCAGTTACGGGGGAAGTCAGCCCCAGCATTTT. This gives the protein CASSYGGSQPQHF.

The chain is built from TRBV14 and TRBJ2-5; possibly TRBD2 for D (6 bases). This CDR3 contains 14 residues. Trimming removed 1 base from V and 3 bases from J, with 9 bases in between. In germline, CDR1 is SGHDN, CDR2 FVKESK. The CDR3 bases are TGTGCCAGCAGCCAAGTAGGAGGGGAAGAGACCCAGTACTTC. Its translation is CASSQVGGEETQYF.

This clonotype was seen many times. CDR3 region: CASSFRQGGQPQHF. In DNA, the CDR3 is TGTGCCAGCAGTTTTCGGCAGGGCGGTCAGCCCCAGCATTTT. The rearrangement uses TRBV28 and TRBJ1-5; tentatively, D is TRBD1 (5 bases). The CDR3 consists of 14 residues. Germline loops: CDR1 MDHEN, CDR2 SYDVKM. V was pared by 3 bases and J by 6 bases, with 12 bases between.

A remark on this clonotype: This may stem from a read error, because a much larger clone lies one nucleotide away. This chain joins TRBV7-6 and TRBJ2-2; no clear D. CDR3 length: 15 residues. Germline V gene sequence: CDR1 SGHVS, CDR2 FNYEAQ. CDR3 DNA: TGTGTCAGCAGCCACCCCGCGGAGTCCACCGGGGAGCTGTTTTTT. Amino acid sequence: CVSSHPAESTGELFF.

This clonotype was counted only a few times. The chain has TRBV6-6 and TRBJ2-1; 8 nucleotides agree with TRBD2. The ends lost 7 bases at V and 2 bases at J; junction bases unmatched: 10. The germline V gene has CDR1 MNHNY and CDR2 SVGAGI (reference sequence). This CDR3 is 16 amino acids long. Written as DNA, the CDR3 is TGTGCCAGCACCAAAAGCGGGGGAGTAACCTACAATGAGCAGTTCTTC. Its translation is CASTKSGGVTYNEQFF.

This clonotype has a count of ten or more. The chain links TRBV28 to TRBJ1-5; D might be TRBD1 (5 bases). CDR1 and CDR2 from the germline V gene are MDHEN and SYDVKM. This CDR3 has 15 amino acids. V was cut by 6 bases and J by 1 base, with 13 bases left in between. CDR3 nucleotide sequence: TGTGCCAGCAGCTATAAAAACAGGAGCAATCAGCCCCAGCATTTT. Protein sequence: CASSYKNRSNQPQHF.

The chain links TRBV2 to TRBJ2-1; possible D gene TRBD1, 5 bases. This CDR3 has 9 amino acids. Looked up from germline, CDR1 is SNHLY and CDR2 is FYNNEI. Trimming cost V 6 bases and J 14 bases, with 8 bases left between them. This CDR3 is CASSKGEFF. In nucleotides, the CDR3 is TGTGCCAGCAGCAAAGGGGAGTTCTTC.